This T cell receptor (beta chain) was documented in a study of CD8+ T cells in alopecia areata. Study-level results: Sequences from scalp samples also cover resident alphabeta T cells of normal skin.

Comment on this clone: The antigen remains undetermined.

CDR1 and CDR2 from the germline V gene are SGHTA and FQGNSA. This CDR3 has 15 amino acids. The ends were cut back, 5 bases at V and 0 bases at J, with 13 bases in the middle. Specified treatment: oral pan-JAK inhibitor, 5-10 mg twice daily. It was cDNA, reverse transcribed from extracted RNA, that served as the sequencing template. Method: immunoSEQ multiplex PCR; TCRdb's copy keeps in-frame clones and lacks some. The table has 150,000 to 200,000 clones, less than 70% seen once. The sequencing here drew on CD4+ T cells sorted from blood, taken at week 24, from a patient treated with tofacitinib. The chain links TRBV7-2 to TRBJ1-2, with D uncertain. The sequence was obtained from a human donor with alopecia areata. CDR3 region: CASSPAGGPNYGYTF. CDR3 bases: TGTGCCAGCAGCCCTGCAGGAGGGCCTAACTATGGCTACACCTTC.